This TCR beta chain was observed in a study of T cells in Graves' hyperthyroidism and ophthalmopathy. Amplification yielded TCR beta CDR3 regions, with RNA transcripts as the source. The HTBI set primed first-round TCR CDR3 RT-PCR. MiXCR, run by TCRdb on the multiplex PCR reads, gives a single entry per CDR3 protein. The sample has over 500,000 distinct CDR3 sequences, approximately 48% seen once. This clonotype occurred a few times. The sequenced material came from peripheral blood or thyroid tissue (not recorded which). The sequence came from an adult woman with Graves' disease, either hyperthyroidism or ophthalmopathy (not recorded which).

CDR3 in amino acids: CASSEWGTGSSEQYF. In DNA, the CDR3 is TGTGCCAGCAGTGAATGGGGGACAGGGAGTTCCGAGCAGTACTTC. The rearrangement links TRBV2 to TRBJ2-7; 9 bases fit TRBD1. J was trimmed by 6 bases and V by 2 bases; bases with no gene match: 8. The CDR3 is 15 amino acids. In germline, CDR1 is SNHLY, CDR2 FYNNEI.